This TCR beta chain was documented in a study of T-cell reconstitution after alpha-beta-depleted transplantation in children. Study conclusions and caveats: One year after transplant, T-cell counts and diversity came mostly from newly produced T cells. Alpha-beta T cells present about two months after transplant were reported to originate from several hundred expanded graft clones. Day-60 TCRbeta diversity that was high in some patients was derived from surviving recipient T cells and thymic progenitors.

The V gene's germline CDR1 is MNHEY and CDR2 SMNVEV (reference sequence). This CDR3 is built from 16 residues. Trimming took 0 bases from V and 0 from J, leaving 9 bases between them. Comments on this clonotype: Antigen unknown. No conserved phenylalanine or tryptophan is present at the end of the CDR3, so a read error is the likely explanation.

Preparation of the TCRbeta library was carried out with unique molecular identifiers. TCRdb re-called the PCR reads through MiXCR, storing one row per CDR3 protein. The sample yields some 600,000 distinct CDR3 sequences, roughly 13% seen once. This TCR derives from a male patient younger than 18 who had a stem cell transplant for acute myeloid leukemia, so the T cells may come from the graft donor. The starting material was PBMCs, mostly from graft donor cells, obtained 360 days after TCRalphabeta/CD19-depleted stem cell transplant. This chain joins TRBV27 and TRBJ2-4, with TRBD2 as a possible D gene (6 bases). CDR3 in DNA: TGTGCCAGCAGTTTATCCCCGGGACTAGCCAAAAACATTCAGTACTAC. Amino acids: CASSLSPGLAKNIQYY.